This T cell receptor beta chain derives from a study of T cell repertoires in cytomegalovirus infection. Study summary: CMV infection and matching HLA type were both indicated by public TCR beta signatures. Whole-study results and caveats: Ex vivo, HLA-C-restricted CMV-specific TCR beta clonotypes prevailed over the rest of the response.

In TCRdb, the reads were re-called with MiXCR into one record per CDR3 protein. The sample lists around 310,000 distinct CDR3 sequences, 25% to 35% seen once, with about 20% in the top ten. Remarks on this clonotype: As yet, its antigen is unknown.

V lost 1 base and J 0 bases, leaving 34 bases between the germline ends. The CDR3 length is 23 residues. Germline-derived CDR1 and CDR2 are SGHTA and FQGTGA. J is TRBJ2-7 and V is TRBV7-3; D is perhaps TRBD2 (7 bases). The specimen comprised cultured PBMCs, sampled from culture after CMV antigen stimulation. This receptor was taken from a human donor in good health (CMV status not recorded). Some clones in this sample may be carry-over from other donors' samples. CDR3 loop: CASSLKGQLRGSVKGGGSYEQYF. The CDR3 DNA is TGTGCCAGCAGCTTAAAGGGACAACTACGCGGGAGCGTTAAAGGGGGAGGCTCCTACGAGCAGTACTTC.